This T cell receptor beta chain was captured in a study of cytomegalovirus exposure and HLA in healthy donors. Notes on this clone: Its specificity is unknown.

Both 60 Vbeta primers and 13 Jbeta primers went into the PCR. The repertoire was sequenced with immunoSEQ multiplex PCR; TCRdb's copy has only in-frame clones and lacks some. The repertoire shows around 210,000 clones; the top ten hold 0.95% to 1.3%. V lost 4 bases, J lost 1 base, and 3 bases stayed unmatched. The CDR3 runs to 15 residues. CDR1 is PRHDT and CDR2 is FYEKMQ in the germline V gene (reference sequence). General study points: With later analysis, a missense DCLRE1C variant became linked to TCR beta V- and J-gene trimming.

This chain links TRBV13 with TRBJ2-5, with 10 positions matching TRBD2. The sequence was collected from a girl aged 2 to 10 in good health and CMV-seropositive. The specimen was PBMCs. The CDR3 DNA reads TGTGCCAGCAGCTCCGGGACTAGCGCCCAAGAGACCCAGTACTTC. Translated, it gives CASSSGTSAQETQYF.